These 17 T cell receptor beta chains were sequenced from one sample in a study of glioma-infiltrating T cells. Using RNA template, CDR3s of TCR alpha and beta were amplified with iRepertoire arm-PCR. MiXCR, run by TCRdb on the multiplex PCR reads, gives a single entry per CDR3 protein. The table includes 95,000 to 110,000 distinct CDR3 sequences, around 28% detected once. The sample comprised glioma tissue, nonneoplastic brain tissue, or PBMCs (not recorded which). Receptors were obtained from a human donor with low-grade glioma or glioblastoma, undergoing nonglioma brain surgery, or in good health (not recorded which).

V usage is TRBV10-3 and J usage is TRBJ2-7, with D tentatively TRBD2 (5 bases). Deletions cut 3 bases from V and 3 bases from J, with 15 bases between. Germline values: CDR1 ENHRY, CDR2 SYGVKD. The CDR3 length is 15 residues. The CDR3 bases are TGTGCCATCAGTGAAGCCCGGACTGGGAGCTACGAGCAGTACTTC. Translated: CAISEARTGSYEQYF.

In its sample, this clonotype was seen many times. The V and J genes are TRBV7-2 and TRBJ2-7; D unresolved. V was cut by 5 bases and J by 5 bases, with 16 bases left in between. Germline loops: CDR1 SGHTA, CDR2 FQGNSA. CDR3 size: 14 residues. CDR3 DNA sequence: TGTGCCAGCAGCCCTTCGTACTCAGGTAACGAGCAGTACTTC. Amino acid sequence: CASSPSYSGNEQYF.

This clonotype has ten or more counts. The genes are TRBV27 and TRBJ2-7, with 7 bases aligning to TRBD1. Losses at the gene ends were 0 bases for V and 3 bases for J; bases not matched to a gene: 5. The CDR3 runs to 15 residues. Germline values: CDR1 MNHEY, CDR2 SMNVEV (reference sequence). The CDR3 loop is CASSLSGQDNYEQYF. The CDR3 region has the DNA TGTGCCAGCAGTTTATCCGGACAGGACAACTACGAGCAGTACTTC.

Regarding this clonotype: This may come from a read error, since a much larger clone is one base off. The chain uses TRBV20-1 and TRBJ2-1, with 8 positions matching TRBD2. The trim removed 4 bases at V and 4 bases at J, leaving 3 bases unmatched. CDR3 size: 13 residues. Germline assignment: CDR1 DFQATT and CDR2 SNEGSKA (reference sequence). The CDR3 spells CSANGTRYNEQFF. The DNA of the CDR3 is TGCAGTGCTAACGGGACTAGATACAATGAGCAGTTCTTC.

In this sample, this clonotype turned up many times. CDR3 in DNA: TGCAGCCCTTCGGGGAGCGACTATGGCTACACCTTC. This codes for CSPSGSDYGYTF. The chain has TRBV20-1 and TRBJ1-2; no reliable D call. This CDR3 spans 12 amino acids. Germline CDR1 DFQATT, CDR2 SNEGSKA (reference sequence).

This clonotype was counted ten times or more. The rearrangement uses TRBV7-2 and TRBJ2-1; 7 positions agree with TRBD2. V trimming: 1 base; J trimming: 8 bases; junction bases outside the gene matches: 5. The CDR3 runs 14 residues. The germline gives CDR1 SGHTA, CDR2 FQGNSA. CDR3 amino acids: CASSLDGTTDEQFF. CDR3 in DNA: TGTGCCAGCAGCTTAGACGGGACTACGGATGAGCAGTTCTTC.

This clonotype was recorded a few times. A much larger clone lies a single base off, so this may be a read error. The V call is TRBV20-1, the J call TRBJ2-3, with D perhaps TRBD1 (6 bases). The CDR3 extends over 13 amino acids. The germline CDR1 and CDR2 sequences are DFQATT and SNEGSKA (reference sequence). The V gene lost 4 bases and the J gene lost 4 bases, with 12 bases spanning the gap. Written as DNA, the CDR3 is TGCAGTGCTACAGTCCCAGGGGCAGATACGCAGTATTTT. Translation: CSATVPGADTQYF.

Concerning this clonotype itself: This may stem from a read error, because a much larger clone lies one nucleotide away. V usage is TRBV7-2 and J usage is TRBJ2-7; D ambiguous. The V gene's germline CDR1 is SGHTA and CDR2 FQGNSA. V lost 5 bases and J 4 bases, leaving 9 bases between the germline ends. The CDR3 contains 12 residues. The chain's CDR3 is CASSVGKYEQYF. The CDR3 bases are TGTGCCAGCAGCGTAGGAAAGTACGAGCAGTACTTC.

This clonotype has at least ten counts. CDR3 residues: CASSYGKAYEQYF. In DNA, the CDR3 is TGTGCCAGCAGTTATGGGAAGGCCTACGAGCAGTACTTC. The rearrangement joins TRBV6-1 to TRBJ2-7; D gene unclear. This CDR3 comprises 13 residues. CDR1 and CDR2 from the germline V gene are MNHNS and SASEGT. V was cut by 5 bases and J by 2 bases, with 10 bases left in between.

The gene calls are TRBV7-2 and TRBJ2-2; no clear D gene. This CDR3 spans 12 amino acids. From germline, CDR1 is SGHTA and CDR2 FQGNSA. V lost 4 bases and J lost 4, with 4 bases in between. As DNA, the CDR3 is TGTGCCAGCAGCTACTCCACCGGGGAGCTGTTTTTT. Amino acid sequence: CASSYSTGELFF.

This chain joins TRBV29-1 and TRBJ1-4; D not resolved. The V end was cut by 6 bases, the J end by 5 bases, with 7 bases between. CDR3 length equals 11 residues. CDR1 SQVTM and CDR2 ANQGSEA come from the germline V gene. CDR3 in amino acids: CSVVGNEKLFF. CDR3 bases: TGCAGCGTGGTTGGGAATGAAAAACTGTTTTTT.

This clonotype was found many times. The genes are TRBV4-1 and TRBJ2-3, with 9 bases lining up with TRBD2. Germline lookup yields CDR1 MGHRA and CDR2 YSYEKL. Trimming took 3 bases from V and 0 from J; bases not matched to a gene: 4. This CDR3 is 16 amino acids long. CDR3 loop: CASSQGLATSTDTQYF. As DNA, the CDR3 is TGCGCCAGCAGCCAGGGACTAGCTACTAGCACAGATACGCAGTATTTT.

Ten or more counts support this clonotype. This sequence joins TRBV7-2 and TRBJ1-2, with 9 bases identical to TRBD1. Germline V gene lookup returns CDR1 SGHTA and CDR2 FQGNSA. V trimming: 7 bases; J trimming: 8 bases; junction bases outside the gene matches: 11. The CDR3 totals 14 residues. CDR3 region: CASTVRDRARGYTF. The DNA of the CDR3 is TGTGCCAGCACCGTTCGGGACAGGGCGAGGGGCTACACCTTC.

Only a few counts were recorded for this clonotype. The chain is built from TRBV30 and TRBJ2-7, with D unresolved. This CDR3 comprises 12 residues. The germline CDR1 and CDR2 sequences are GTSNPN and SVGIG (reference sequence). V gave up 2 bases and J gave up 1 base, with 6 bases separating them. The CDR3 nucleotides read TGTGCCTGGAGTCCTACGTCCTACGAGCAGTACTTC. This codes for CAWSPTSYEQYF.

The rearrangement links TRBV6-6 to TRBJ2-7, with 8 nucleotides matching TRBD1. Trimming at V came to 8 bases and at J to 6 bases, leaving 9 bases not matched to a gene. CDR1 is MNHNY, CDR2 SVGAGI, per germline (reference sequence). The CDR3 covers 13 residues. The CDR3 protein is CASHPQGAFEQYF. In DNA, the CDR3 is TGTGCCAGCCACCCCCAGGGGGCCTTCGAGCAGTACTTC.

This clonotype has more than one count but fewer than ten. The chain uses TRBV4-2 and TRBJ2-7, with TRBD2 matching over 9 bases. Per germline, CDR1 LGHNA and CDR2 YNFKEQ. V was pared by 3 bases and J by 3 bases, with 9 bases of the junction left unmatched. This CDR3 contains 16 residues. CDR3 sequence (DNA): TGTGCCAGCAGCCACGGTTCGAGCGGGGGGAACTACGAGCAGTACTTC. Translated, it gives CASSHGSSGGNYEQYF.

The chain has TRBV2 and TRBJ1-5; TRBD1 matches at 9 bases. Trimming cost V 6 bases and J 9 bases; bases outside gene matches: 9. In germline, CDR1 is SNHLY, CDR2 FYNNEI. This CDR3 has 14 amino acids. The CDR3: CASSLDRGFRPQHF. Written as DNA, the CDR3 is TGTGCCAGCAGCCTGGACAGGGGTTTTCGGCCCCAGCATTTT.